The 32 T cell receptor beta chains below were found in one sample sequenced in a study of early T cells in non-severe SARS-CoV-2 infection. TCRdb fed the 5' RACE reads into MiXCR, producing one record per CDR3 protein. The sample consists of 35,000 to 45,000 distinct CDR3 sequences, around 6% of them appearing once. The material sequenced was whole blood. All receptors come from an adult who was a healthcare worker with PCR-confirmed SARS-CoV-2 infection or an uninfected control (not recorded which).

This clonotype came up many times. The V call is TRBV3-1, the J call TRBJ1-1; unclear D gene. CDR1 and CDR2 (germline): LGHDT, YNNKEL (reference sequence). The CDR3 spans 14 residues. The V end was cut by 0 bases, the J end by 3 bases, with 8 bases between. The CDR3 region has the DNA TGTGCCAGCAGCCAAGATAATCTAGACACTGAAGCTTTCTTT. Residues: CASSQDNLDTEAFF.

Many counts were recorded for this clonotype. This chain links TRBV5-1 with TRBJ2-5; tentative D call: TRBD2 (5 bases). The CDR3 spans 13 residues. V lost 5 bases to trimming and J lost 4 bases, with 12 bases between them. CDR1 and CDR2 (germline): SGHRS, YFSETQ. The chain's CDR3 is CASREAGVETQYF. The CDR3, as DNA: TGCGCCAGCAGGGAGGCGGGTGTAGAGACCCAGTACTTC.

This clonotype has only a few counts. V usage is TRBV20-1 and J usage is TRBJ2-1, with TRBD2 matching 7 bases. This CDR3 has 13 residues. Per the germline V gene, CDR1 is DFQATT and CDR2 is SNEGSKA (reference sequence). With V trimmed by 8 bases and J by 0 bases, 4 bases remained unmatched. The CDR3 DNA reads as TGCAGTCAGCGGGGTGGCTCCTACAATGAGCAGTTCTTC. As protein: CSQRGGSYNEQFF.

This clonotype appeared many times. The chain combines TRBV12-3 or TRBV12-4 with TRBJ1-1; no reliable D call. V dropped 4 bases and J dropped 1 base, with 7 bases sitting between them. The CDR3 length is 13 residues. The CDR3 sequence: CASSSHENTEAFF. CDR3 DNA: TGTGCCAGCAGTTCTCACGAGAACACTGAAGCTTTCTTT.

The table lists this clonotype with many counts. This chain connects TRBV18 to TRBJ1-1; a possible D gene is TRBD1 (6 bases). This CDR3 spans 15 amino acids. V lost 5 bases, J lost 1 base, and 14 bases lay in between. CDR1 KGHSH and CDR2 LQKENI come from the germline V gene. The CDR3 spells CASSYQTGKNTEAFF. DNA of the CDR3: TGTGCCAGCTCATACCAGACAGGAAAGAACACTGAAGCTTTCTTT.

This clonotype was seen ten or more times. The rearrangement uses TRBV6-1 and TRBJ1-1; 7 positions match TRBD1. CDR1 and CDR2 (germline): MNHNS, SASEGT. The CDR3 length is 16 residues. Trimming at V came to 0 bases and at J to 3 bases, leaving 7 bases not matched to a gene. CDR3 sequence: CASSEALAGGHTEAFF. CDR3 nucleotides: TGTGCCAGCAGTGAAGCGTTGGCAGGGGGTCACACTGAAGCTTTCTTT.

There are many counts of this clonotype. The chain recombines TRBV27 with TRBJ2-7; D might be TRBD2 (7 bases). V lost 0 bases and J 5 bases, leaving 11 bases between the germline ends. The germline gives CDR1 MNHEY, CDR2 SMNVEV (reference sequence). The CDR3 is made up of 14 amino acids. CDR3 nucleotide sequence: TGTGCCAGCAGTTTATCGGGGGGGCCTAACGAGCAGTACTTC. Protein sequence: CASSLSGGPNEQYF.

This clonotype was recorded many times. The rearrangement uses TRBV12-3 or TRBV12-4 and TRBJ2-7, with TRBD2 identical over 8 bases. Trimming took 5 bases from V and 6 from J; bases not matched to a gene: 3. This CDR3 contains 12 residues. In DNA form, the CDR3 reads TGTGCCAGCAGTCCCGCGGGGGGCGAGCAGTACTTC. It yields the protein CASSPAGGEQYF.

The V gene is TRBV14, the J gene TRBJ2-7; no reliable D call. Germline V lookup: CDR1 SGHDN, CDR2 FVKESK. V was shortened by 4 bases and J by 5 bases, with 12 bases between the two germline ends. The CDR3 consists of 13 residues. CDR3 nucleotide sequence: TGTGCCAGCAGCCCTGGCCACCCTCACGAGCAGTACTTC. This translates into CASSPGHPHEQYF. Based on the CDR3 plus reference TRBV14 and TRBJ2-7, the full variable domain is EAGVTQFPSHSVIEKGQTVTLRCDPISGHDNLYWYRRVMGKEIKFLLHFVKESKQDESGMPNNRFLAERTGGTYSTLKVQPAELEDSGVYFCASSPGHPHEQYFGPGTRLTVT.

This clonotype has at least ten counts. V usage is TRBV11-2 and J usage is TRBJ2-5; 7 bases line up with TRBD2. CDR1 and CDR2 (germline): SGHAT, FQNNGV. The CDR3 is 18 amino acids. Trimming cost V 5 bases and J 1 base; bases outside gene matches: 16. The CDR3 sequence: CASSPRGVGTLPQETQYF. The CDR3 DNA reads TGTGCCAGCAGCCCACGGGGGGTTGGGACCCTCCCCCAAGAGACCCAGTACTTC. Full variable domain (outside the CDR3, taken from reference TRBV11-2 and TRBJ2-5): EAGVAQSPRYKIIEKRQSVAFWCNPISGHATLYWYQQILGQGPKLLIQFQNNGVVDDSQLPKDRFSAERLKGVDSTLKIQPAKLEDSAVYLCASSPRGVGTLPQETQYFGPGTRLLVL.

This clonotype was detected ten times or more. The rearrangement uses TRBV28 and TRBJ2-2, with unresolved D. Trimming shortened V by 6 bases and J by 6 bases, and 14 bases separated the two germline ends. Germline V gene data show CDR1 as MDHEN and CDR2 as SYDVKM. CDR3 size: 14 residues. The CDR3 DNA reads TGTGCCAGCAGGTCCGGTGTCGGTCCCGGGGAGCTGTTTTTT. This encodes CASRSGVGPGELFF.

This clonotype was recorded many times. The J gene is TRBJ1-2, the V gene TRBV4-1, with D maybe TRBD1 (6 bases). V lost 2 bases, J lost 7 bases, and 14 bases lay in between. Germline assignment: CDR1 MGHRA and CDR2 YSYEKL. The CDR3 sequence is 14 residues long. In DNA, the CDR3 is TGCGCCAGCAGCCAAATGGAGACAGGCCTTGGCTACACCTTC. Residues: CASSQMETGLGYTF.

In its sample, this clonotype was seen many times. The DNA of the CDR3 is TGCAGTGCCACTACCGGGCAGGGCTCCTATAATTCACCCCTCCACTTT. Protein: CSATTGQGSYNSPLHF. This chain connects TRBV20-1 to TRBJ1-6; a weak D match, TRBD1 (5 bases). This CDR3 has 16 residues. CDR1 DFQATT and CDR2 SNEGSKA come from the germline V gene (reference sequence). V was cut by 6 bases and J by 0 bases, with 15 bases left in between.

This clonotype was recorded many times. The chain combines TRBV9 with TRBJ2-7, with no clear D. The germline V gene encodes CDR1 SGDLS and CDR2 YYNGEE. This CDR3 contains 15 residues. Trimming took off 3 bases at V and 1 base at J, with 14 bases between the two ends. This chain's CDR3 is CASSETPTQSYEQYF. The CDR3 DNA follows: TGTGCCAGCAGCGAGACCCCGACACAATCCTACGAGCAGTACTTC.

This clonotype was detected ten times or more. J is TRBJ2-7 and V is TRBV12-3 or TRBV12-4, with D maybe TRBD2 (6 bases). The V and J ends lost 2 bases and 3 bases respectively, with 20 bases between them. This CDR3 is 17 amino acids long. The CDR3 DNA reads as TGTGCCAGCAGTTTAATACGGGAGCTGACGAGGGGCTACGAGCAGTACTTC. The encoded protein is CASSLIRELTRGYEQYF.

This clonotype came up many times. This chain links TRBV28 with TRBJ2-7; 8 bases match TRBD2. With V trimmed by 2 bases and J by 6 bases, 0 bases remained unmatched. This CDR3 spans 12 amino acids. The V gene's germline CDR1 is MDHEN and CDR2 SYDVKM. The CDR3 DNA sequence: TGTGCCAGCAGTTTACGGGGGGGCGAGCAGTACTTC. Translation: CASSLRGGEQYF.

This clonotype was observed at least ten times. The chain joins TRBV20-1 to TRBJ2-5, with TRBD1 matching 7 bases. There are 16 residues in the CDR3. CDR1 and CDR2 (germline): DFQATT, SNEGSKA (reference sequence). V dropped 6 bases and J dropped 0; count of bases not matched to a gene: 13. DNA of the CDR3: TGCAGTGCAGAAAACAAGGACAGGTTGTACCAAGAGACCCAGTACTTC. This encodes CSAENKDRLYQETQYF.

This clonotype occurred a few times. This chain links TRBV7-2 with TRBJ2-7, with 8 bases identical to TRBD1. CDR1 is SGHTA and CDR2 is FQGNSA in the germline V gene. The CDR3 is 15 amino acids. V dropped 3 bases and J dropped 2; count of bases not matched to a gene: 6. CDR3 sequence reads: CASSFGQGPTYEQYF. The CDR3 DNA reads TGTGCCAGCAGCTTTGGACAGGGTCCCACCTACGAGCAGTACTTC.

This clonotype was observed a handful of times. The V call is TRBV4-2, the J call TRBJ2-7, with 8 bases that match TRBD1. Germline CDR1 reads LGHNA; CDR2 reads YNFKEQ. V lost 5 bases, J lost 5 bases, and 8 bases stayed unmatched. The CDR3 loop spans 14 amino acids. The CDR3 loop reads CASSVRQGSHEQYF. CDR3 sequence (DNA): TGTGCCAGCAGCGTACGACAGGGGTCTCACGAGCAGTACTTC.

This clonotype came up many times. The rearrangement joins TRBV12-3 or TRBV12-4 to TRBJ2-1; D not certain. The germline V and J ends were trimmed by 6 bases and 4 bases, with 13 bases remaining between them. This CDR3 has 14 amino acids. The chain's CDR3 is CASRDAPMYNEQFF. DNA for the CDR3: TGTGCCAGCAGAGATGCCCCGATGTACAATGAGCAGTTCTTC.

This clonotype occurred many times. The rearrangement links TRBV7-9 to TRBJ2-5; D gene uncertain. Germline V CDR1 and CDR2: SEHNR, FQNEAQ (reference sequence). V gave up 0 bases and J gave up 1 base, with 6 bases separating them. The CDR3 loop spans 14 amino acids. The CDR3 DNA follows: TGTGCCAGCAGCTTAGCGGGCACCCAAGAGACCCAGTACTTC. Amino acid sequence: CASSLAGTQETQYF.

Points on this clonotype: Possible read error: a much larger clone is one base away. The V and J genes are TRBV10-1 and TRBJ2-7; D unresolved. Germline loops: CDR1 WNHNN, CDR2 SYGVQD (reference sequence). The CDR3 loop spans 13 amino acids. CDR3 coding DNA: TGCACCAGCAGTGCGAGTGGCGTAGACGAGCAGTACTTC. Its translation is CTSSASGVDEQYF.

The gene calls are TRBV6-5 and TRBJ2-5; D possibly corresponds to TRBD1 (6 bases). Trimming pared 8 bases from V and 5 bases from J, leaving 21 bases between. The length of the CDR3 is 15 residues. Germline lookup yields CDR1 MNHEY and CDR2 SVGAGI. CDR3 amino acids: CASRLSQGRVETQYF. The CDR3 nucleotides read TGTGCCAGCCGCTTAAGCCAGGGGAGAGTGGAGACCCAGTACTTC.

In its sample, this clonotype was seen a few times. The chain couples TRBV9 to TRBJ1-6, with D unclear. CDR3 length: 12 residues. V was clipped by 1 base and J by 13 bases, with 9 bases between them. Germline CDR1 is SGDLS and CDR2 is YYNGEE. Here the CDR3 reads CASSVQAGPLHF. The CDR3 nucleotides read TGTGCCAGCAGCGTACAGGCCGGGCCCCTCCACTTT.

V usage is TRBV5-5 and J usage is TRBJ2-6; D may correspond to TRBD1 or TRBD2 (5 bases each). V shed 3 bases and J shed 4 bases, with 23 bases lying between them. This CDR3 spans 19 amino acids. The germline V gene has CDR1 SGHKS and CDR2 YYEKEE (reference sequence). As DNA, the CDR3 is TGTGCCAGCAGCTCCGGGCCCGGGACGGTTGAAGTCGGGGCCAACGTCCTGACTTTC. It is translated as CASSSGPGTVEVGANVLTF.

This clonotype has at least ten counts. The gene calls are TRBV18 and TRBJ1-6; 7 bases align to TRBD1. The CDR3 is 15 residues long. After removal of 4 bases from V and 5 bases from J, the junction contained 5 bases not matched to a gene. Germline CDR1 reads KGHSH; CDR2 reads LQKENI. CDR3 DNA sequence: TGTGCCAGCTCACTGGGACAGCTAGATAATTCACCCCTCCACTTT. This sequence encodes CASSLGQLDNSPLHF.

This clonotype was picked up many times. The genes are TRBV11-2 and TRBJ1-2, with D perhaps matching TRBD1 (5 bases). Looked up from germline, CDR1 is SGHAT and CDR2 is FQNNGV. This CDR3 has 13 amino acids. V lost 4 bases and J 4 bases, leaving 10 bases between the germline ends. For the CDR3, the DNA is TGTGCCAGCAGCTCGGACACCCGCTATGGCTACACCTTC. Its protein is CASSSDTRYGYTF.

This clonotype was observed at least ten times. The chain has TRBV6-5 and TRBJ2-7; D is uncertain. From germline, CDR1 is MNHEY and CDR2 SVGAGI. V lost 2 bases, J lost 6 bases, and 5 bases lay in between. This CDR3 spans 11 amino acids. The CDR3 protein is CASSYRGEQYF. The CDR3 DNA follows: TGTGCCAGCAGTTACCGCGGCGAGCAGTACTTC.

This chain joins TRBV11-2 and TRBJ2-5, with D unclear. This CDR3 comprises 11 residues. From germline, CDR1 is SGHAT and CDR2 FQNNGV. Trimming stripped 3 bases from V and 9 bases from J, with 8 bases between. The chain's CDR3 is CASSFAGAQYF. CDR3 coding DNA: TGTGCCAGCAGCTTTGCTGGGGCCCAGTACTTC.

This clonotype has only a few counts. The chain recombines TRBV11-1 with TRBJ1-1; unclear D gene. V was trimmed by 5 bases and J by 0 bases, leaving 7 bases between them. Germline V gives CDR1 SGHAT, CDR2 FQDESV (reference sequence). This CDR3 spans 13 amino acids. CDR3 in DNA: TGTGCCAGCAGCCCAGCGCTGAACACTGAAGCTTTCTTT. This sequence encodes CASSPALNTEAFF. The full variable domain, completed using reference TRBV11-1 and TRBJ1-1, is EAEVAQSPRYKITEKSQAVAFWCDPISGHATLYWYRQILGQGPELLVQFQDESVVDDSQLPKDRFSAERLKGVDSTLKIQPAELGDSAMYLCASSPALNTEAFFGQGTRLTVV.

This clonotype was counted many times. In DNA, the CDR3 is TGTGCCAGCAGCTTACGGCGGGGGCCAACCTACGAGCAGTACTTC. This codes for CASSLRRGPTYEQYF. This chain uses TRBV7-6 with TRBJ2-7; D perhaps matches TRBD2 (7 bases). Germline V gives CDR1 SGHVS, CDR2 FNYEAQ. Trimming removed 2 bases at V and 2 bases at J, with 13 bases between. The CDR3 is made up of 15 amino acids.

This clonotype was seen at least ten times. The rearrangement links TRBV7-9 to TRBJ2-7; D is undetermined. The CDR3 totals 13 residues. Trimming pared 3 bases from V and 7 bases from J, leaving 13 bases between. Germline-derived CDR1 and CDR2 are SEHNR and FQNEAQ (reference sequence). Here the CDR3 DNA reads TGTGCCAGCAGCTTGGAAGATGGTGGGGAGCAGTACTTC. Translation gives CASSLEDGGEQYF.